This T cell receptor (beta chain) was identified in a study of blood T cells in healthy people across ages. General study results and limits: Bulk PBMC profiling left naive and antigen-experienced comparisons inconclusive. Strong correlation existed between TCR beta diversity and naive T cell percentage. There was no known CMV status for donors, so expanded clonotype changes were possibly confounded.

In regard to this clonotype: The antigen is undetermined.

Every sample yielded at least 6 million isolated PBMCs. A second about 7 to 11 cycle PCR used barcoded and J-beta primers. TCRdb re-called the 5' RACE reads with MiXCR, one entry per CDR3 protein. The sample contains about 1.5 million distinct CDR3 sequences, roughly 43% of which appear only once. CDR1 and CDR2 (germline): SNHLY, FYNNEI. V was pared by 4 bases and J by 2 bases, with 8 bases between. This CDR3 comprises 14 residues. Specimen: blood. The chain joins TRBV2 to TRBJ2-2, with D unclear. The clonotype was recovered from a woman aged 18-30 years in good health. The CDR3 loop is CASSVLRNTGELFF. For the CDR3, the DNA is TGTGCCAGCAGTGTCCTGAGAAACACCGGGGAGCTGTTTTTT.